These 21 T cell receptor beta chains were sequenced from one sample in a study of blood T cell repertoires in COVID-19. The repertoire was sequenced with immunoSEQ multiplex PCR; TCRdb's copy has only in-frame clones and lacks some. The sample records about 430,000 clones, 70% to 90% being singletons. Specimen: PBMCs or T cells enriched from blood (not recorded which). These TCRs come from a woman between 18 and 30 years old who had been exposed to COVID-19.

J is TRBJ1-1 and V is TRBV3-1 (or the pseudogene TRBV3-2); 7 bases line up with TRBD1. V shed 4 bases, J shed 4 bases, and the junction held 9 bases outside the gene matches. The CDR3 loop spans 15 amino acids. Germline-derived CDR1 and CDR2 are LGHDT and YNNKEL (reference sequence). The CDR3 bases are TGTGCCAGCAGCCCCCGAGACAGGGTAACCACTGAAGCTTTCTTT. It codes for CASSPRDRVTTEAFF.

The chain links TRBV7-8 to TRBJ2-7; 8 positions match TRBD2. Germline values: CDR1 SGHVS, CDR2 FQNEAQ. This CDR3 region has 15 residues. Trimming took 5 bases from V and 4 from J; bases not matched to a gene: 10. CDR3 DNA: TGTGCCAGCAGCCAGCAGTTAGCGGGAAGATACGAGCAGTACTTC. Its translation is CASSQQLAGRYEQYF.

This chain uses TRBV5-5 with TRBJ2-1, with 7 nucleotides matching TRBD2. The trim removed 4 bases at V and 0 bases at J, leaving 10 bases unmatched. Germline loops: CDR1 SGHKS, CDR2 YYEKEE (reference sequence). CDR3 size: 17 residues. CDR3 sequence: CASSPGAGVSSYNEQFF. The CDR3 region has the DNA TGTGCCAGCAGCCCCGGGGCGGGGGTGAGCTCCTACAATGAGCAGTTCTTC. Based on the CDR3 plus reference TRBV5-5 and TRBJ2-1, the full variable domain is DAGVTQSPTHLIKTRGQQVTLRCSPISGHKSVSWYQQVLGQGPQFIFQYYEKEERGRGNFPDRFSARQFPNYSSELNVNALLLGDSALYLCASSPGAGVSSYNEQFFGPGTRLTVL.

V and J are TRBV28 and TRBJ2-1; TRBD2 aligns across 8 bases. Germline V CDR1 and CDR2: MDHEN, SYDVKM. V lost 6 bases and J lost 1; bases outside the gene matches: 8. The CDR3 totals 16 residues. Written as DNA, the CDR3 is TGTGCCAGCAGGGACGGACGGGAGGGATCCTACAATGAGCAGTTCTTC. Encoded protein: CASRDGREGSYNEQFF. Looking up the rest from reference TRBV28 and TRBJ2-1 gives the full variable domain: DVKVTQSSRYLVKRTGEKVFLECVQDMDHENMFWYRQDPGLGLRLIYFSYDVKMKEKGDIPEGYSVSREKKERFSLILESASTNQTSMYLCASRDGREGSYNEQFFGPGTRLTVL.

V gene TRBV3-1 (or the pseudogene TRBV3-2) combines with J gene TRBJ1-2; 10 nucleotides line up with TRBD1. The ends lost 4 bases at V and 1 base at J; junction bases unmatched: 12. This CDR3 is built from 18 residues. Per germline, CDR1 LGHDT and CDR2 YNNKEL (reference sequence). This chain's CDR3 is CASSLNTIRTGGNYGYTF. Written as DNA, the CDR3 is TGTGCCAGCAGCCTAAACACGATACGGACAGGGGGTAACTATGGCTACACCTTC.

The gene calls are TRBV7-8 and TRBJ1-5, with 8 bases that match TRBD1. The CDR3 spans 16 residues. Per the germline V gene, CDR1 is SGHVS and CDR2 is FQNEAQ. V lost 5 bases and J lost 7; bases outside the gene matches: 13. The CDR3 here is CASSIGTGRALQPQHF. CDR3 DNA sequence: TGTGCCAGCAGCATCGGGACAGGCCGCGCCCTACAGCCCCAGCATTTT.

The chain uses TRBV5-1 and TRBJ2-1; D might be TRBD1 (5 bases). The length of the CDR3 is 13 residues. CDR1 and CDR2 from the germline V gene are SGHRS and YFSETQ. V lost 3 bases, J lost 3 bases, and 7 bases lay in between. The CDR3 DNA reads as TGCGCCAGCAGCTCAGACAGCTACAATGAGCAGTTCTTC. Its protein product is CASSSDSYNEQFF.

The chain employs TRBV30 and TRBJ1-4, with 8 nucleotides matching TRBD1. V lost 3 bases to trimming and J lost 7 bases; unmatched junction nucleotides: 7. Germline lookup yields CDR1 GTSNPN and CDR2 SVGIG (reference sequence). This CDR3 has 14 amino acids. The CDR3 nucleotides are TGTGCCTGGAGGATCGCAGGGGGCCTTGAAAAACTGTTTTTT. Amino acids: CAWRIAGGLEKLFF.

In regard to this clone: At the DNA level, this CDR3 is encoded by other sequences in the same sample as well. The rearrangement uses TRBV6-1 and TRBJ1-5; TRBD1 is a possible D gene (5 bases). Trimming pared 3 bases from V and 1 base from J, leaving 7 bases between. The CDR3 is 14 amino acids. Germline lookup yields CDR1 MNHNS and CDR2 SASEGT. The CDR3 nucleotides are TGTGCCAGCAGTGAGCAGGGAAGCAATCAGCCCCAGCATTTT. Its protein product is CASSEQGSNQPQHF.

This rearrangement joins TRBV24-1 to TRBJ2-1, with 10 nucleotides matching TRBD2. CDR1 KGHDR and CDR2 SFDVKD come from the germline V gene. The V gene end was trimmed by 6 bases and the J gene end by 8 bases; junction bases not matched to a gene: 9. This CDR3 is built from 15 residues. The CDR3 nucleotides are TGTGCCACCAGTCCGTTGCTAGCGGGAGTCGATGAGCAGTTCTTC. Amino acid sequence: CATSPLLAGVDEQFF.

V and J are TRBV18 and TRBJ2-1, with 9 bases lining up with TRBD2. Trimming cost V 3 bases and J 10 bases; bases outside gene matches: 7. Germline loops: CDR1 KGHSH, CDR2 LQKENI. The CDR3 is 14 residues long. The CDR3 DNA is TGTGCCAGCTCACCCCTGAGACTAGCGGCAGAGCAGTTCTTC. Protein product: CASSPLRLAAEQFF.

This chain joins TRBV27 and TRBJ2-3, with D tentatively TRBD1 (5 bases). V gave up 4 bases and J gave up 1 base, with 15 bases separating them. Per the germline V gene, CDR1 is MNHEY and CDR2 is SMNVEV (reference sequence). This CDR3 contains 16 residues. This CDR3 reads CASSSWTLSRTDTQYF. CDR3 DNA sequence: TGTGCCAGCAGTTCCTGGACATTATCCCGCACAGATACGCAGTATTTT.

The sample holds a few counts of this clone. The chain combines TRBV29-1 with TRBJ1-3; 7 positions agree with TRBD1. Germline values: CDR1 SQVTM, CDR2 ANQGSEA. Trimming removed 5 bases from V and 4 bases from J; junction bases left unmatched: 5. The CDR3 runs 13 residues. The CDR3 region is CSVRRGNGNTIYF. CDR3 nucleotides: TGCAGCGTTCGCAGGGGGAACGGAAACACCATATATTTT.

This clone was recorded once. The genes are TRBV3-1 (or the pseudogene TRBV3-2) and TRBJ2-7; TRBD2 matches at 13 bases. V lost 4 bases to trimming and J lost 5 bases; unmatched junction nucleotides: 8. Germline values: CDR1 LGHDT, CDR2 YNNKEL (reference sequence). CDR3 size: 16 residues. DNA of the CDR3: TGTGCCAGCAGCCGCACACTAGCGGGAGGGCCTAACGAGCAGTACTTC. Its protein is CASSRTLAGGPNEQYF.

This chain links TRBV4-2 with TRBJ1-2; no firm D call. CDR1 and CDR2 (germline): LGHNA, YNFKEQ. This CDR3 region has 15 residues. V gave up 1 base and J gave up 0 bases, with 9 bases separating them. The DNA for the CDR3 is TGTGCCAGCAGCCAAGGAACAGCGGCTAACTATGGCTACACCTTC. Protein sequence: CASSQGTAANYGYTF.

The genes are TRBV28 and TRBJ2-7; 7 bases are shared with TRBD1. CDR3 length: 14 residues. Germline CDR1 reads MDHEN; CDR2 reads SYDVKM. Trimming took 8 bases from V and 4 from J; bases not matched to a gene: 11. The CDR3, as DNA: TGTGCCAGCGCGCCCTGGGGACAGATGTACGAGCAGTACTTC. This translates into CASAPWGQMYEQYF.

The chain uses TRBV7-6 and TRBJ1-1; 8 bases align to TRBD1. The CDR3 extends over 15 amino acids. The trim removed 5 bases at V and 4 bases at J, leaving 9 bases unmatched. CDR1 and CDR2 from the germline V gene are SGHVS and FNYEAQ. CDR3 sequence: CASSPGQGFGTEAFF. In DNA form, the CDR3 reads TGTGCCAGCAGCCCTGGACAGGGTTTCGGCACTGAAGCTTTCTTT.

The genes are TRBV6-2 or TRBV6-3 and TRBJ2-5; D not resolved. CDR3 length equals 14 residues. The germline V gene has CDR1 MNHEY and CDR2 SVGEGT. V gave up 2 bases and J gave up 4 bases, with 11 bases separating them. CDR3 sequence: CASSYASFVETQYF. The CDR3 nucleotides read TGTGCCAGCAGTTACGCCAGTTTTGTAGAGACCCAGTACTTC.

V and J are TRBV28 and TRBJ1-1; D remains ambiguous. Per germline, CDR1 MDHEN and CDR2 SYDVKM. The V and J ends lost 1 base and 1 base respectively, with 7 bases between them. This CDR3 contains 14 residues. The CDR3 DNA reads as TGTGCCAGCAGTTTATACCTAGGGAACACTGAAGCTTTCTTT. Amino acids: CASSLYLGNTEAFF.

This chain links TRBV19 with TRBJ2-3; 10 nucleotides align to TRBD1. Germline CDR1 reads LNHDA; CDR2 reads SQIVND (reference sequence). J lost 4 bases, V lost 4 bases, and 11 bases had no gene match. This CDR3 comprises 17 residues. The CDR3 loop is CASSSDRGLSWADTQYF. CDR3 in DNA: TGTGCCAGTAGTAGCGACAGGGGGCTTTCTTGGGCAGATACGCAGTATTTT.

This chain uses TRBV6-6 with TRBJ1-5; 9 positions agree with TRBD1. V was clipped by 2 bases and J by 5 bases; unmatched bases: 7. This CDR3 spans 16 amino acids. In germline, CDR1 is MNHNY, CDR2 SVGAGI (reference sequence). The CDR3 spells CASSYGTGPLYQPQHF. CDR3 sequence (DNA): TGTGCCAGCAGTTACGGGACAGGGCCTTTGTATCAGCCCCAGCATTTT.